This T cell receptor (beta chain) came from a study of blood T cell repertoires in COVID-19. About the research overall: There were acute and convalescent COVID-19 samples, and they came from the United States, Italy and Spain.

Seattle cases were enrolled at active infection and followed longitudinally. The CDR3 is 14 amino acids. Germline V CDR1 and CDR2: SGHKS, YYEKEE (reference sequence). The ends were cut back, 2 bases at V and 1 base at J, with 9 bases in the middle. Generated by immunoSEQ multiplex PCR, the TCRdb table keeps only in-frame clones and is missing some. Of a few hundred thousand clones listed, approximately 86% are singletons. The chain combines TRBV5-5 with TRBJ1-2; D perhaps matches TRBD1 (5 bases). The clonotype was recovered from a woman aged 55-70 years with COVID-19, enrolled during active disease. Material: peripheral blood. CDR3 in DNA: TGTGCCAGCAGCTTCCCGACAGTTAACTATGGCTACACCTTC. Its protein is CASSFPTVNYGYTF.